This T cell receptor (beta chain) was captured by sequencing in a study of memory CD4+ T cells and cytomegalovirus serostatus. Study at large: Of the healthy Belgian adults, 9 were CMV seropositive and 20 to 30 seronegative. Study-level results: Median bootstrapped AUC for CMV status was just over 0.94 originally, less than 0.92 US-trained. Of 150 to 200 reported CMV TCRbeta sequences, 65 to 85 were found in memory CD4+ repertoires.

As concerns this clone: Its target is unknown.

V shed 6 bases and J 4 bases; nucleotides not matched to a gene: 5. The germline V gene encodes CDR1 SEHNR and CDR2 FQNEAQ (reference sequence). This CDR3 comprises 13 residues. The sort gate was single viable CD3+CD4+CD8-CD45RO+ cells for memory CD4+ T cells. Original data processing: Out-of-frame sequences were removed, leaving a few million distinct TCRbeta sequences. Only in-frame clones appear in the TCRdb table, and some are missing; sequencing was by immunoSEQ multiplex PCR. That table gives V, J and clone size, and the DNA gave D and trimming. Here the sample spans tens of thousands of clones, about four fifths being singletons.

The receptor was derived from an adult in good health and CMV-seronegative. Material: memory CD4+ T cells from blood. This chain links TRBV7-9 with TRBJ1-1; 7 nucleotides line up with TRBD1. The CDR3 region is CASSPYRGTEAFF. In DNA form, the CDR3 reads TGTGCCAGCAGTCCCTACAGGGGCACTGAAGCTTTCTTT.